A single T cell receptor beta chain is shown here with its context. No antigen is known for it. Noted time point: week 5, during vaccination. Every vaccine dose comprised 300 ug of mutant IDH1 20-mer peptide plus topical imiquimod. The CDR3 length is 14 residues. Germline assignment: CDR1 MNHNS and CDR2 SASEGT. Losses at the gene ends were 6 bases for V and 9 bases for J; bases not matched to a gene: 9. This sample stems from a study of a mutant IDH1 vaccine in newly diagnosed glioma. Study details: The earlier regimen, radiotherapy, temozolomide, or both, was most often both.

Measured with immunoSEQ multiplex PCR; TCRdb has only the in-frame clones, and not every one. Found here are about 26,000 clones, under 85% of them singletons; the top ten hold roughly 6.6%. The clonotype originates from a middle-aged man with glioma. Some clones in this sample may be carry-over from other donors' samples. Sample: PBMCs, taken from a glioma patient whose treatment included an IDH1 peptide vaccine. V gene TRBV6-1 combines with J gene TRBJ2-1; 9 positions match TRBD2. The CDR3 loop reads CASRGSGGRLEQFF. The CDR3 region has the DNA TGTGCCAGCAGGGGTAGCGGGGGACGACTTGAGCAGTTCTTC.